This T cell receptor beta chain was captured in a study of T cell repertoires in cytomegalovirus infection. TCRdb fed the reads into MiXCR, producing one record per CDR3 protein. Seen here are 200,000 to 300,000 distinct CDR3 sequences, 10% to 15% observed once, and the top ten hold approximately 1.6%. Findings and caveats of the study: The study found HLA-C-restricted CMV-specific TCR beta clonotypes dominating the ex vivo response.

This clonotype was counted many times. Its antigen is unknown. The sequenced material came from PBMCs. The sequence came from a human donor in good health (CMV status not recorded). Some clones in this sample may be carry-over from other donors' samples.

The CDR3 DNA reads TGTGCCAGCAGCTTAGCGAGACGGCCCTACGAGCAGTACTTC. Translating gives CASSLARRPYEQYF. The rearrangement links TRBV7-2 to TRBJ2-7; D is undetermined. The germline CDR1 and CDR2 sequences are SGHTA and FQGNSA. This CDR3 is built from 14 residues. V lost 0 bases to trimming and J lost 2 bases, with 8 bases between them. Based on the CDR3 plus reference TRBV7-2 and TRBJ2-7, the full variable domain is GAGVSQSPSNKVTEKGKDVELRCDPISGHTALYWYRQSLGQGLEFLIYFQGNSAPDKSGLPSDRFSAERTGGSVSTLTIQRTQQEDSAVYLCASSLARRPYEQYFGPGTRLTVT.